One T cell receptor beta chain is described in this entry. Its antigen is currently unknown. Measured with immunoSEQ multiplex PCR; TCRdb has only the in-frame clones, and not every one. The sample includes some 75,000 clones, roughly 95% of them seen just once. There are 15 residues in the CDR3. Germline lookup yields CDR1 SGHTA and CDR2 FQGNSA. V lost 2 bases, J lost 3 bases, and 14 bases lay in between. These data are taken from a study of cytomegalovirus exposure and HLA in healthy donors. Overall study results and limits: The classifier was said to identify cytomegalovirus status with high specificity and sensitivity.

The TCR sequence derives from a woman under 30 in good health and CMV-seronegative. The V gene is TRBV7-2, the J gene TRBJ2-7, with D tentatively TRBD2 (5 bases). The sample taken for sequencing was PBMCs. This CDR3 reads CASSLQFDYDYEQYF. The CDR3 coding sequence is TGTGCCAGCAGCTTACAGTTCGACTATGACTACGAGCAGTACTTC.